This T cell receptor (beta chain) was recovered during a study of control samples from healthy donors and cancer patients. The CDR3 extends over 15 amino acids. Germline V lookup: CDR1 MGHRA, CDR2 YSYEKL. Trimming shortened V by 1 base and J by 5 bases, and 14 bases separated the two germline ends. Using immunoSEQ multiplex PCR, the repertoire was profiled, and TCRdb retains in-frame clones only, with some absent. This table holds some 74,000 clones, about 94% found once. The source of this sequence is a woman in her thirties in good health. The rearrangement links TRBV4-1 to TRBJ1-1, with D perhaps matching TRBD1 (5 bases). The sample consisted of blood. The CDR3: CASSQVKGSMTEAFF. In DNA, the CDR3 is TGCGCCAGCAGCCAAGTTAAGGGGTCGATGACTGAAGCTTTCTTT.